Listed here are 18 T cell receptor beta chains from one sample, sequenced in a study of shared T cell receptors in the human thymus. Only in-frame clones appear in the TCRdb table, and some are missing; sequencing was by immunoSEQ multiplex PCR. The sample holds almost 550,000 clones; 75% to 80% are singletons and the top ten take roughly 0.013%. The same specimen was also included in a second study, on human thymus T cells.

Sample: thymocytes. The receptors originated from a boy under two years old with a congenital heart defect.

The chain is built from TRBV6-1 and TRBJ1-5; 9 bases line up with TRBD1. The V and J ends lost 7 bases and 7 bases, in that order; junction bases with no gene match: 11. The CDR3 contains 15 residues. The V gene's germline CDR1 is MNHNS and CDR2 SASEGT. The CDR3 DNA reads TGTGCCAGCATCCCACCACAGGGGGCCGGGCAGCCCCAGCATTTT. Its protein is CASIPPQGAGQPQHF.

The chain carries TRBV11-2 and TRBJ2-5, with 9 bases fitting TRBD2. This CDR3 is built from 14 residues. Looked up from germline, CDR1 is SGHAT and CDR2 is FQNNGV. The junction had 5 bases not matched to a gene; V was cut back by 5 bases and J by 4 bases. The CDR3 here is CASSPLAGTETQYF. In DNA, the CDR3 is TGTGCCAGCAGCCCGCTAGCGGGAACAGAGACCCAGTACTTC.

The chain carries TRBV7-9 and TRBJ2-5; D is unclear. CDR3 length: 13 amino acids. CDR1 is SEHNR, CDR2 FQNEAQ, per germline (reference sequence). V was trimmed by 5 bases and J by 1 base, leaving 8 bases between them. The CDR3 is CASSPQSQETQYF. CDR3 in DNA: TGTGCCAGCAGCCCCCAATCCCAAGAGACCCAGTACTTC. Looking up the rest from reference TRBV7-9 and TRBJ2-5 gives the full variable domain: DTGVSQNPRHKITKRGQNVTFRCDPISEHNRLYWYRQTLGQGPEFLTYFQNEAQLEKSRLLSDRFSAERPKGSFSTLEIQRTEQGDSAMYLCASSPQSQETQYFGPGTRLLVL.

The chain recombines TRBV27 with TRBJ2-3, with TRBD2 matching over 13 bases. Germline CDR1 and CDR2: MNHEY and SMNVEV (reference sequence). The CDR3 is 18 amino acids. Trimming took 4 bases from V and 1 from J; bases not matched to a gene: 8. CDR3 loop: CASSSTDTSGRGTDTQYF. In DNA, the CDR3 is TGTGCCAGCAGTTCCACTGATACTAGCGGGAGGGGCACAGATACGCAGTATTTT.

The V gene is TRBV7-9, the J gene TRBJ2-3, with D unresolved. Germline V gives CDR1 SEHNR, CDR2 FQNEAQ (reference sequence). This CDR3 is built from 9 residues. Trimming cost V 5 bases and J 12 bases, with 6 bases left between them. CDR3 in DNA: TGTGCCAGCAGCCCCCATCAGTATTTT. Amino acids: CASSPHQYF.

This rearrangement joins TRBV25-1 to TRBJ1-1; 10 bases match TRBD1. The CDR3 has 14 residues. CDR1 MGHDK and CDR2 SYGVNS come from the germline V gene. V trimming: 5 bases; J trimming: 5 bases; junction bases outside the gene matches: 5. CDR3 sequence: CASSPDRGNTEAFF. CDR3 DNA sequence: TGTGCCAGCAGTCCGGACAGGGGGAATACTGAAGCTTTCTTT.

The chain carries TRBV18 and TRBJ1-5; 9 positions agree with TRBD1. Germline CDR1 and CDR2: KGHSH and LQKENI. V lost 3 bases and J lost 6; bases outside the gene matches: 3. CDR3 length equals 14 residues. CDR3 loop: CASSPDRGVQPQHF. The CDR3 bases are TGTGCCAGCTCACCGGACAGGGGAGTTCAGCCCCAGCATTTT.

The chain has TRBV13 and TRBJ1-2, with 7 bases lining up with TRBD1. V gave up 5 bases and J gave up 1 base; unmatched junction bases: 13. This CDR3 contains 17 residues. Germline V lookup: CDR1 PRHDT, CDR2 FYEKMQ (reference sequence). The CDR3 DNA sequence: TGTGCCAGCAGCGCCCAAGGCCGGGGACAGCTTAACTATGGCTACACCTTC. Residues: CASSAQGRGQLNYGYTF.

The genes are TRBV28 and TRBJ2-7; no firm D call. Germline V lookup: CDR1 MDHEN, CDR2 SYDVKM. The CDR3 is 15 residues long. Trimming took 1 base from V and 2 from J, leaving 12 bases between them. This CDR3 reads CASSLLGSNAYEQYF. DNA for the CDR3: TGTGCCAGCAGTTTATTGGGCAGCAATGCCTACGAGCAGTACTTC. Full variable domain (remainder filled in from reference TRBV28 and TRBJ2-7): DVKVTQSSRYLVKRTGEKVFLECVQDMDHENMFWYRQDPGLGLRLIYFSYDVKMKEKGDIPEGYSVSREKKERFSLILESASTNQTSMYLCASSLLGSNAYEQYFGPGTRLTVT.

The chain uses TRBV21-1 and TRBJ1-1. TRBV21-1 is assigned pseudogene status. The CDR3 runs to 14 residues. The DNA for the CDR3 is TGTGCCAGCAGCAAACGACTGATGAACACTGAAGCTTTCTTT. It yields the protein CASSKRLMNTEAFF.

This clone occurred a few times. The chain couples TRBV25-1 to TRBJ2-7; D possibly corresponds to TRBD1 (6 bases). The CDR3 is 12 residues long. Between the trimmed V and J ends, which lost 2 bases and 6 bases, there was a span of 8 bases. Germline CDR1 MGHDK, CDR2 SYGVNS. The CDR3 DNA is TGTGCCAGCAGTGAAGGACAGACCGAGCAGTACTTC. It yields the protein CASSEGQTEQYF.

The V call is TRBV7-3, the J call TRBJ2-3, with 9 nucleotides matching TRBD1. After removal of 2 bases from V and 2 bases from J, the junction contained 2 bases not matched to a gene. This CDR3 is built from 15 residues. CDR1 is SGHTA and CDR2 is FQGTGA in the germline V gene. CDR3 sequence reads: CASSLGTGHTDTQYF. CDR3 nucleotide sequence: TGTGCCAGCAGCTTAGGGACAGGGCACACAGATACGCAGTATTTT.

In nucleotides, the CDR3 is TGTGCCAGCAGGTCTGCCGGGACAGCCTACGAGCAGTACTTC. Translating it yields CASRSAGTAYEQYF. V is TRBV11-3 and J is TRBJ2-7; 7 nucleotides align to TRBD1. The trim removed 6 bases at V and 2 bases at J, leaving 7 bases unmatched. This CDR3 region has 14 residues. Germline CDR1 is SGHNT and CDR2 is YENEEA. Using reference TRBV11-3 and TRBJ2-7 for the parts outside the CDR3, the full variable domain is EAGVVQSPRYKIIEKKQPVAFWCNPISGHNTLYWYLQNLGQGPELLIRYENEEAVDDSQLPKDRFSAERLKGVDSTLKIQPAELGDSAVYLCASRSAGTAYEQYFGPGTRLTVT.

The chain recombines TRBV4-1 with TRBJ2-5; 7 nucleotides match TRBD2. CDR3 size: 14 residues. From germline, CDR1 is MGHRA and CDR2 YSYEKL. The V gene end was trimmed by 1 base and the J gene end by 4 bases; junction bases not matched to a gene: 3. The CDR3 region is CASSQGEGRETQYF. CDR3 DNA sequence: TGCGCCAGCAGCCAAGGGGAGGGCCGAGAGACCCAGTACTTC.

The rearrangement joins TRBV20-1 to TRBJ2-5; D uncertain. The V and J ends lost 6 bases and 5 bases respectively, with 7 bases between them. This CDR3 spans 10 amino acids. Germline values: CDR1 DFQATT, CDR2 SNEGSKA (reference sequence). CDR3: CSAEAETQYF. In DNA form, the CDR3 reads TGCAGTGCCGAGGCCGAGACCCAGTACTTC.

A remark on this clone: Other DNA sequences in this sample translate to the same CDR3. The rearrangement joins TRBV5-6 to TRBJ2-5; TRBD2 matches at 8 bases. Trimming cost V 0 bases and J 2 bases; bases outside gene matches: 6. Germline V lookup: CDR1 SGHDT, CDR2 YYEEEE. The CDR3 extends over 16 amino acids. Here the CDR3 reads CASSLGLAGTQETQYF. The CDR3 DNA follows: TGTGCCAGCAGCTTGGGTCTAGCGGGTACTCAAGAGACCCAGTACTTC.

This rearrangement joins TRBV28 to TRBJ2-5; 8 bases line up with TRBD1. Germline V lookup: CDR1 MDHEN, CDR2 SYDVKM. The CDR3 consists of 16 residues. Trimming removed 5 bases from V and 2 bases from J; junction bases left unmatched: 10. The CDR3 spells CASSHPTHRGQETQYF. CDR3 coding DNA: TGTGCCAGCAGTCACCCGACTCACAGGGGGCAAGAGACCCAGTACTTC.

The CDR3 spells CASTARLAGDLTGELFF. The CDR3 DNA reads as TGTGCCAGCACCGCAAGACTAGCGGGAGACCTCACCGGGGAGCTGTTTTTT. The chain couples TRBV11-2 to TRBJ2-2; 12 nucleotides match TRBD2. Germline-derived CDR1 and CDR2 are SGHAT and FQNNGV. The CDR3 spans 17 residues. J was trimmed by 4 bases and V by 7 bases; bases with no gene match: 10.